These 18 T cell receptor beta chains share one sample of origin, sequenced in a study of vaccination and CD4 T cells after COVID-19. Antigens of these TCRs are unknown. The Oncomine TCR Beta short-read assay was applied to DNA of cultured CD4+ T cells. Via MiXCR, TCRdb re-called the PCR reads, giving one row per CDR3 protein. The sample has around 13,000 distinct CDR3 sequences, more than 70% seen once. The treatment was: approximately 9-day PBMC culture with coronavirus spike peptide pools or control peptides (ViraFEST assay). Source material: CD4+ T cells from blood, cultured in vitro. The receptors come from a human donor who had recovered from COVID-19.

This clonotype was seen a few times. V and J are TRBV7-2 and TRBJ1-5, with 7 bases lining up with TRBD1. The CDR3 consists of 15 residues. V gave up 5 bases and J gave up 3 bases; unmatched junction bases: 7. CDR1 is SGHTA and CDR2 is FQGNSA in the germline V gene. The CDR3 region is CASSEIRGLNQPQHF. In DNA form, the CDR3 reads TGTGCCAGCAGCGAGATAAGGGGGCTCAATCAGCCCCAGCATTTT. Filled out from reference TRBV7-2 and TRBJ1-5, the complete variable domain reads GAGVSQSPSNKVTEKGKDVELRCDPISGHTALYWYRQSLGQGLEFLIYFQGNSAPDKSGLPSDRFSAERTGGSVSTLTIQRTQQEDSAVYLCASSEIRGLNQPQHFGDGTRLSIL.

The chain carries TRBV6-2 or TRBV6-3 and TRBJ1-2, with TRBD1 identical over 7 bases. The CDR3 is 13 amino acids. With V trimmed by 4 bases and J by 8 bases, 7 bases remained unmatched. Per germline, CDR1 MNHEY and CDR2 SVGEGT. The DNA for the CDR3 is TGTGCCAGCAGTTCGACAGGGTCATGGGGCTACACCTTC. Its translation: CASSSTGSWGYTF.

This clonotype was counted a few times. The chain employs TRBV7-8 and TRBJ1-5; no definite D call. Per the germline V gene, CDR1 is SGHVS and CDR2 is FQNEAQ. This CDR3 region has 15 residues. V lost 5 bases to trimming and J lost 3 bases, with 14 bases between them. The CDR3 nucleotides read TGTGCCAGCAGCCCCCTCCGGGGTATCAATCAGCCCCAGCATTTT. Encoded protein: CASSPLRGINQPQHF.

The chain is built from TRBV7-9 and TRBJ2-5, with D unresolved. CDR3 size: 14 residues. Looked up from germline, CDR1 is SEHNR and CDR2 is FQNEAQ (reference sequence). The ends were cut back, 5 bases at V and 1 base at J, with 11 bases in the middle. The CDR3, as DNA: TGTGCCAGCAGCAGATTGGGTAGCCAAGAGACCCAGTACTTC. It codes for CASSRLGSQETQYF.

The chain uses TRBV20-1 and TRBJ2-6, with D possibly being TRBD1 or TRBD2 (6 bases each). Trimming took 7 bases from V and 4 from J, leaving 14 bases between them. CDR1 and CDR2 (germline): DFQATT, SNEGSKA (reference sequence). CDR3 size: 14 residues. The CDR3 nucleotides read TGCAGTGTGCCGGGGGCGGCCGGGGCCAACGTCCTGACTTTC. Amino acids: CSVPGAAGANVLTF.

The chain links TRBV20-1 to TRBJ2-3; TRBD2 matches 14 bases. Trimming cost V 3 bases and J 3 bases; bases outside gene matches: 20. The germline V gene has CDR1 DFQATT and CDR2 SNEGSKA (reference sequence). The CDR3 totals 21 residues. For the CDR3, the DNA is TGCAGTGCTAGGGGGCAACCAGGGACTAGCGGGAGTAATCCAGGAACAGATACGCAGTATTTT. Translating it yields CSARGQPGTSGSNPGTDTQYF.

This clonotype showed up just a few times. This chain joins TRBV6-2 or TRBV6-3 and TRBJ2-1; 11 nucleotides agree with TRBD2. CDR1 and CDR2 from the germline V gene are MNHEY and SVGEGT. V lost 5 bases, J lost 9 bases, and 9 bases stayed unmatched. CDR3 size: 15 residues. CDR3 in amino acids: CASSQPGLAAGEQFF. In nucleotides, the CDR3 is TGTGCCAGCAGTCAACCGGGACTAGCGGCTGGTGAGCAGTTCTTC.

This clonotype came up a few times. The V call is TRBV7-2, the J call TRBJ1-3; D uncertain. The CDR3 totals 14 residues. V shed 3 bases and J shed 2 bases, with 8 bases lying between them. In germline, CDR1 is SGHTA, CDR2 FQGNSA. The CDR3 bases are TGTGCCAGCAGCTTTTCGGGTACTGGAAACACCATATATTTT. Translating it yields CASSFSGTGNTIYF. The variable domain in full, with the rest retrieved from reference TRBV7-2 and TRBJ1-3, is GAGVSQSPSNKVTEKGKDVELRCDPISGHTALYWYRQSLGQGLEFLIYFQGNSAPDKSGLPSDRFSAERTGGSVSTLTIQRTQQEDSAVYLCASSFSGTGNTIYFGEGSWLTVV.

This clonotype was recorded a few times. CDR3 nucleotides: TGTGCCAGCAGCCGGGCTTACAATGAGCAGTTCTTC. Its translation: CASSRAYNEQFF. The genes are TRBV7-2 and TRBJ2-1; D remains ambiguous. This CDR3 is 12 amino acids long. The V and J ends lost 5 bases and 4 bases respectively, with 6 bases between them. Germline V gene data show CDR1 as SGHTA and CDR2 as FQGNSA. The full variable domain, in which reference TRBV7-2 and TRBJ2-1 provide the parts outside the CDR3, is GAGVSQSPSNKVTEKGKDVELRCDPISGHTALYWYRQSLGQGLEFLIYFQGNSAPDKSGLPSDRFSAERTGGSVSTLTIQRTQQEDSAVYLCASSRAYNEQFFGPGTRLTVL.

The CDR3, as DNA: TGTGCCAGCAGTTACCTCACCACCTCTGGAAACACCATATATTTT. Translated: CASSYLTTSGNTIYF. The chain uses TRBV28 and TRBJ1-3; unclear D gene. Germline V gene lookup returns CDR1 MDHEN and CDR2 SYDVKM. The CDR3 length is 15 residues. The ends were cut back, 4 bases at V and 0 bases at J, with 10 bases in the middle.

In its sample, this clonotype was seen once. The chain is built from TRBV6-7 and TRBJ2-5; 7 bases are a match to TRBD2. TRBV6-7 is an open reading frame whose function is uncertain. V was pared by 0 bases and J by 5 bases, with 3 bases of the junction left unmatched. The CDR3 consists of 14 residues. The CDR3, as DNA: TGTGCCAGCAGTTACTCGAGGGGAGGGGAGACCCAGTACTTC. Encoded protein: CASSYSRGGETQYF.

This clonotype was recorded a few times. The chain couples TRBV11-3 to TRBJ2-3, with D unresolved. V shed 5 bases and J shed 3 bases, with 12 bases lying between them. The germline gives CDR1 SGHNT, CDR2 YENEEA. The CDR3 loop spans 14 amino acids. For the CDR3, the DNA is TGTGCCAGCAGCCAAACGCCGACTACAGATACGCAGTATTTT. Translation: CASSQTPTTDTQYF.

The V and J genes are TRBV21-1 and TRBJ1-3; whether TRBD1, the table's D call, matches the DNA was not checked. TRBV21-1 is termed a pseudogene. This CDR3 has 17 amino acids. This CDR3 is CASSPRWDNRSGNTIYF. CDR3 nucleotides: TGTGCCAGCAGCCCGAGGTGGGACAATCGCTCTGGAAACACCATATATTTT.

The rearrangement joins TRBV29-1 to TRBJ1-2; TRBD1 is a possible D gene (6 bases). V lost 4 bases, J lost 1 base, and 13 bases lay in between. The germline V gene has CDR1 SQVTM and CDR2 ANQGSEA. The CDR3 has 14 amino acids. CDR3 loop: CSVGLGGNNYGYTF. For the CDR3, the DNA is TGCAGCGTTGGGTTGGGGGGCAATAACTATGGCTACACCTTC.

V gene TRBV20-1 combines with J gene TRBJ1-1, with D perhaps matching TRBD1 (6 bases). The CDR3 totals 14 residues. Germline V gives CDR1 DFQATT, CDR2 SNEGSKA (reference sequence). The V end was cut by 4 bases, the J end by 1 base, with 13 bases between. The CDR3 loop reads CSAITGFWNTEAFF. In DNA form, the CDR3 reads TGCAGTGCTATAACAGGGTTTTGGAACACTGAAGCTTTCTTT.

The chain uses TRBV5-4 and TRBJ2-7; 10 positions agree with TRBD1. The V and J ends lost 4 bases and 2 bases, in that order; junction bases with no gene match: 6. This CDR3 comprises 15 residues. Germline CDR1 and CDR2: SGHNT and YYREEE (reference sequence). Here the CDR3 DNA reads TGTGCCAGCAGCCACGACAGGGGGCTCACCTACGAGCAGTACTTC. Translated: CASSHDRGLTYEQYF.

The chain recombines TRBV20-1 with TRBJ1-2; D is unresolved. Trimming took off 6 bases at V and 5 bases at J, with 10 bases between the two ends. Germline V gives CDR1 DFQATT, CDR2 SNEGSKA (reference sequence). The CDR3 loop spans 11 amino acids. CDR3 sequence (DNA): TGCAGTGCGAAGCGGACGTATGGCTACACCTTC. Residues: CSAKRTYGYTF.

This chain uses TRBV6-2 or TRBV6-3 with TRBJ1-1; D is uncertain. V was pared by 7 bases and J by 5 bases, with 11 bases between. In germline, CDR1 is MNHEY, CDR2 SVGEGT. The CDR3 is made up of 12 amino acids. The CDR3 sequence: CASTEMRTEAFF. The CDR3 DNA sequence: TGTGCCAGCACGGAGATGAGAACTGAAGCTTTCTTT.